This TCR beta chain was sequenced in a study of cytomegalovirus exposure and HLA in healthy donors (TCRdb year 2017). About the full investigation: According to a later analysis, the 110 or so validation repertoires were produced on the same platform as the roughly 720 repertoires of the first cohort. The study aimed to test whether cataloging public T cell receptors could reveal signatures of past pathogen exposure. In addition to the first cohort of roughly 700 subjects, a separate validation cohort of approximately 110 different subjects was used. To predict cytomegalovirus infection status, the study combined high-throughput TCR immunosequencing, statistical association of individual TCRs with disease status, and machine learning.

Study-wide conclusions, independent of this receptor: In both the original and validation cohorts, the classifier was reported to diagnose cytomegalovirus status with high specificity and sensitivity. In vitro tests confirmed that a few of the cytomegalovirus-associated TCR beta chains recognize cytomegalovirus antigens. A later analysis had no HLA typing for the validation cohort, so co-occurrence there was scored across all 130 or so repertoires. A later analysis found that TCRs clustered in the first cohort also tended to co-occur in the 95 to 150 validation repertoires, with 94% of cluster scores above 0. Across donors, most TCR sequences were observed very rarely, whereas some public TCRs were present in many individuals. The authors suggested that the approach could potentially be extended to other disease states and immunological phenotypes. The study listed 150 to 200 TCR beta chains as associated with cytomegalovirus.

Separate from the roughly 650-subject first cohort, the validation cohort of around 130 subjects was the group to which the donors belonged. Libraries came from the immunoSEQ multiplex PCR assay. In the authors' own workflow: To diagnose cytomegalovirus status from the catalog of TCR beta chain sequences, a statistical classification framework was built. This immuneACCESS table, as held by TCRdb, lists in-frame sequences with V and J called but not all clones. Of the missing ones, under half trace to an unresolved V gene in checked studies; the others have no known cause. That table gives V, J and clone size, and the DNA gave D and trimming. In this sample the table shows more than 85,000 clones, around 89% of which occur a single time. Approximately 1.4% of the sample goes to the ten largest clones. About this clone itself: The antigen it recognizes is unknown. Base qualities are not provided; no much larger clone lies one nucleotide away. Other DNA sequences in this sample translate to the same CDR3.

V and J are trimmed by 0 bases and 0 bases, and the gene matches miss 4 bases of the junction. The CDR3 measures 18 amino acids from cysteine to phenylalanine. Only the CDR3 DNA stays, 54 bases, in frame from base 1. CDR1 and CDR2, per the germline V gene, are SGDLS and YYNGEE. This sequence was found in a woman aged 25 to 39 in good health and CMV-seropositive. The chain is assembled from TRBV9 and TRBJ2-1, and 12 bases in between align with TRBD2. Sequenced: PBMCs. In nucleotides, the sequence is TGTGCCAGCAGCGTAGGACTAGCGGGAGTGGGCTCCTACAATGAGCAGTTCTTC. Protein translation: CASSVGLAGVGSYNEQFF.